Given below is one T cell receptor beta chain in context. Clones were read by immunoSEQ multiplex PCR, and TCRdb kept only the in-frame ones, dropping some. The sample includes about 140,000 clones, about 90% of them seen just once. This CDR3 region has 13 residues. The germline CDR1 and CDR2 sequences are MNHEY and SMNVEV (reference sequence). Trimming took off 5 bases at V and 7 bases at J, with 15 bases between the two ends. The data derive from a study of T cell responses to AZD1222 COVID-19 vaccine. Sequenced here: peripheral blood, sampled on day 0 of AZD1222 vaccination. The chain joins TRBV27 to TRBJ2-7; perhaps TRBD2 as D (5 bases). The clonotype was recovered from an adult in good health. CDR3 protein: CASSPGLLLEQYF. DNA of the CDR3: TGTGCCAGCAGTCCCGGACTTCTCTTGGAGCAGTACTTC.